The 21 T cell receptor beta chains below all came from one sample that was sequenced in a study of cytomegalovirus exposure and HLA in healthy donors. Use of 60 Vbeta and 13 Jbeta primers characterized the PCR. TCRdb's copy holds only in-frame clones and misses some; the assay was immunoSEQ multiplex PCR. The sample lists about 78,000 clones, 72% occurring once. Material for sequencing was PBMCs. The receptors originated from a middle-aged woman in good health and CMV-seropositive.

This chain's CDR3 is CASSSPITDTQYF. The CDR3 DNA reads as TGTGCCAGCAGTTCCCCAATTACAGATACGCAGTATTTT. The chain joins TRBV6-5 to TRBJ2-3; D gene uncertain. The germline V gene encodes CDR1 MNHEY and CDR2 SVGAGI. This CDR3 is built from 13 residues. V was clipped by 4 bases and J by 3 bases, with 8 bases between them.

The chain employs TRBV4-3 and TRBJ1-3; tentatively, D is TRBD1 (5 bases). The CDR3 spans 16 residues. Trimming cost V 0 bases and J 2 bases, with 11 bases left between them. The germline V gene encodes CDR1 LGHNA and CDR2 YSLEER. The CDR3 here is CASSQDPAGTGNTIYF. DNA for the CDR3: TGCGCCAGCAGCCAAGATCCGGCAGGGACTGGAAACACCATATATTTT.

J is TRBJ2-7 and V is TRBV19, with TRBD2 matching over 7 bases. CDR1 and CDR2 (germline): LNHDA, SQIVND (reference sequence). The CDR3 length is 14 residues. The ends lost 5 bases at V and 2 bases at J; junction bases unmatched: 6. The CDR3 nucleotides are TGTGCCAGTAGTTCGATTGGGGGGGCCTACGAGCAGTACTTC. Translating gives CASSSIGGAYEQYF.

J is TRBJ2-2 and V is TRBV6-1; the D is unclear. V lost 2 bases, J lost 0 bases, and 10 bases lay in between. The length of the CDR3 is 16 residues. The germline V gene encodes CDR1 MNHNS and CDR2 SASEGT. The DNA of the CDR3 is TGTGCCAGCAGTGAAAAGCGAGAACCGAACACCGGGGAGCTGTTTTTT. It codes for CASSEKREPNTGELFF.

This clone was seen more than once but under ten times. The rearrangement links TRBV7-8 to TRBJ1-1; no clear D gene. Germline-derived CDR1 and CDR2 are SGHVS and FQNEAQ. V was shortened by 5 bases and J by 2 bases, with 9 bases between the two germline ends. CDR3 size: 13 residues. The CDR3 DNA reads TGTGCCAGCAGCACCCGGGTTAACACTGAAGCTTTCTTT. Protein: CASSTRVNTEAFF.

The gene calls are TRBV9 and TRBJ2-3; 8 positions agree with TRBD2. Germline V gene lookup returns CDR1 SGDLS and CDR2 YYNGEE. With 3 bases clipped from V and 2 bases from J, the junction kept 8 bases outside the gene matches. CDR3 length equals 16 residues. CDR3 sequence: CASSDPGTSITDTQYF. The CDR3 bases are TGTGCCAGCAGCGACCCCGGGACTAGTATCACAGATACGCAGTATTTT.

This clone was detected only a few times. The chain recombines TRBV28 with TRBJ1-3, with 9 positions matching TRBD1. The CDR3 runs 17 residues. Looked up from germline, CDR1 is MDHEN and CDR2 is SYDVKM. V was clipped by 2 bases and J by 2 bases; unmatched bases: 7. The CDR3 region is CASSLGGQGGTGNTIYF. As DNA, the CDR3 is TGTGCCAGCAGTTTAGGGGGACAGGGAGGAACTGGAAACACCATATATTTT.

The chain is built from TRBV6-5 and TRBJ2-2, with 8 positions matching TRBD1. V was clipped by 4 bases and J by 6 bases; unmatched bases: 7. CDR3 length equals 15 residues. Looked up from germline, CDR1 is MNHEY and CDR2 is SVGAGI. CDR3 sequence reads: CASSSPSQGAGELFF. The CDR3 DNA is TGTGCCAGCAGTTCTCCTTCACAGGGGGCCGGGGAGCTGTTTTTT.

The rearrangement joins TRBV25-1 to TRBJ2-1; 10 positions match TRBD2. V shed 2 bases, J shed 6 bases, and the junction held 4 bases outside the gene matches. CDR1 is MGHDK and CDR2 is SYGVNS in the germline V gene. The CDR3 has 15 residues. CDR3 coding DNA: TGTGCCAGCAGTGAAACTAGCGGGACCCTCAATGAGCAGTTCTTC. It encodes CASSETSGTLNEQFF.

The rearrangement uses TRBV30 and TRBJ2-2; D is possibly TRBD2 (5 bases). V lost 0 bases and J lost 5, with 7 bases in between. Germline V gene sequence: CDR1 GTSNPN, CDR2 SVGIG (reference sequence). This CDR3 region has 13 residues. The CDR3 sequence: CAWSVRGTGELFF. CDR3 coding DNA: TGTGCCTGGAGTGTCCGGGGAACCGGGGAGCTGTTTTTT. Combining the CDR3 with reference TRBV30 and TRBJ2-2 gives the whole variable domain SQTIHQWPATLVQPVGSPLSLECTVEGTSNPNLYWYRQAAGRGLQLLFYSVGIGQISSEVPQNLSASRPQDRQFILSSKKLLLSDSGFYLCAWSVRGTGELFFGEGSRLTVL.

There are a few counts of this clone. This chain connects TRBV28 to TRBJ1-5; 8 nucleotides match TRBD1. CDR1 and CDR2 (germline): MDHEN, SYDVKM. V shed 5 bases and J 7 bases; nucleotides not matched to a gene: 10. This CDR3 has 15 amino acids. CDR3 in DNA: TGTGCCAGCAGTCCCTCCGGGACAGGAGGACAGCCCCAGCATTTT. It codes for CASSPSGTGGQPQHF.

This clone was recorded only once. CDR3 nucleotides: TGTGCCAGCAGCTTGGCTTACAACTCCTACGAGCAGTACTTC. Its translation: CASSLAYNSYEQYF. The chain recombines TRBV5-6 with TRBJ2-7; D remains ambiguous. Germline V gene sequence: CDR1 SGHDT, CDR2 YYEEEE. The CDR3 runs to 14 residues. Trimming removed 0 bases at V and 0 bases at J, with 7 bases between.

This chain connects TRBV11-2 to TRBJ1-5; D may be TRBD1 (6 bases). The germline V gene encodes CDR1 SGHAT and CDR2 FQNNGV. The CDR3 extends over 17 amino acids. With 1 base removed from V and 0 bases from J, the gap between germline ends came to 13 bases. CDR3 DNA: TGTGCCAGCAGCTTAGGAGGACAGAAAATTAGCAATCAGCCCCAGCATTTT. It encodes CASSLGGQKISNQPQHF.

The rearrangement uses TRBV5-1 and TRBJ2-1, with 9 bases that match TRBD2. J gave up 6 bases and V 0 bases, and 4 bases lay outside the gene matches. CDR1 and CDR2 from the germline V gene are SGHRS and YFSETQ. The CDR3 runs 15 residues. The CDR3 loop is CASSLALAGFNEQFF. The DNA for the CDR3 is TGCGCCAGCAGCTTGGCGCTAGCGGGATTCAATGAGCAGTTCTTC.

The gene calls are TRBV5-1 and TRBJ1-1; the match to TRBD1 covers 7 bases. V dropped 0 bases and J dropped 5; count of bases not matched to a gene: 4. Germline-derived CDR1 and CDR2 are SGHRS and YFSETQ. The CDR3 is made up of 14 amino acids. The CDR3: CASSLEGARTEAFF. The CDR3 bases are TGCGCCAGCAGCTTGGAGGGGGCGCGAACTGAAGCTTTCTTT.

This chain links TRBV19 with TRBJ1-6; D perhaps matches TRBD1 (6 bases). There are 16 residues in the CDR3. Trimming removed 0 bases at V and 7 bases at J, with 13 bases between. Germline CDR1 and CDR2: LNHDA and SQIVND (reference sequence). This chain's CDR3 is CASSIDPRGANSPLHF. The CDR3 DNA reads TGTGCCAGTAGTATAGACCCCAGGGGTGCGAATTCACCCCTCCACTTT.

The V and J genes are TRBV5-1 and TRBJ1-1; maybe TRBD1 (5 bases). Trimming cost V 3 bases and J 1 base, with 10 bases left between them. There are 14 residues in the CDR3. Germline V gene lookup returns CDR1 SGHRS and CDR2 YFSETQ. Written as DNA, the CDR3 is TGCGCCAGCAGCTGGGGGGACGGGAACACTGAAGCTTTCTTT. It specifies CASSWGDGNTEAFF.

The chain couples TRBV9 to TRBJ2-7; a possible D gene is TRBD2 (5 bases). The CDR3 covers 15 residues. The V end was cut by 0 bases, the J end by 0 bases, with 10 bases between. CDR1 SGDLS and CDR2 YYNGEE come from the germline V gene. This CDR3 is CASSVEVGDSYEQYF. CDR3 DNA sequence: TGTGCCAGCAGCGTAGAGGTCGGGGACTCCTACGAGCAGTACTTC.

The V call is TRBV6-1, the J call TRBJ2-1; D may be TRBD2 (7 bases). The V and J ends lost 3 bases and 1 base respectively, with 13 bases between them. Germline V gene data show CDR1 as MNHNS and CDR2 as SASEGT. The CDR3 covers 16 residues. The CDR3 nucleotides are TGTGCCAGCAGTGAGGGAGGGGGTGGGTCCTACAATGAGCAGTTCTTC. Its translation: CASSEGGGGSYNEQFF.

V usage is TRBV27 and J usage is TRBJ2-5; 8 bases agree with TRBD2. CDR3 length: 14 residues. Germline trimming cut 8 bases from V and 4 bases from J; bases unmatched to any gene: 9. Looked up from germline, CDR1 is MNHEY and CDR2 is SMNVEV (reference sequence). CDR3 DNA sequence: TGTGCCAGCTTCCCTTCGGGGGGGGGAGAGACCCAGTACTTC. Protein sequence: CASFPSGGGETQYF.

The J gene is TRBJ2-7, the V gene TRBV14, with D hard to call. Trimming removed 8 bases at V and 1 base at J, with 15 bases between. Germline CDR1 SGHDN, CDR2 FVKESK. This CDR3 comprises 14 residues. CDR3 in amino acids: CASLPWATSYEQYF. Here the CDR3 DNA reads TGTGCCAGCCTGCCTTGGGCCACTTCCTACGAGCAGTACTTC.